The 5 T cell receptor beta chains below come from one sample, sequenced in a study of shared clonotypes between healthy human individuals. Repertoires were generated with immunoSEQ multiplex PCR, while TCRdb's copy carries only in-frame clones and drops some. The table records approximately 700,000 clones, around 73% of them present only once. Sequencing was carried out using memory CD4+ T cells sorted from blood. Described subset: CD45RA-negative fraction. These TCRs come from a woman under 40 in good health.

The chain couples TRBV10-3 to TRBJ2-6; D is possibly TRBD1 (6 bases). Per germline, CDR1 ENHRY and CDR2 SYGVKD. The CDR3 is made up of 18 amino acids. V was clipped by 6 bases and J by 6 bases, with 24 bases between them. CDR3 DNA sequence: TGTGCCATCAGGAAGGGCTTTCGGACAGACGAAAAGGCCAACGTCCTGACTTTC. Translating gives CAIRKGFRTDEKANVLTF.

J is TRBJ2-2 and V is TRBV30; tentative D call: TRBD1 (5 bases). Germline CDR1 and CDR2: GTSNPN and SVGIG (reference sequence). Deletions cut 4 bases from V and 4 bases from J, with 10 bases between. This CDR3 has 13 residues. CDR3 region: CAWNWGFTGELFF. CDR3 sequence (DNA): TGTGCCTGGAACTGGGGCTTCACCGGGGAGCTGTTTTTT.

The sample holds many counts of this clone. The chain employs TRBV28 and TRBJ2-7, with TRBD2 matching 10 bases. This CDR3 region has 18 residues. Per germline, CDR1 MDHEN and CDR2 SYDVKM. Trimming at V came to 3 bases and at J to 7 bases, leaving 18 bases not matched to a gene. The CDR3 region is CASSLGAWWGSGRPEQYF. DNA for the CDR3: TGTGCCAGCAGTTTGGGGGCCTGGTGGGGTAGCGGGAGGCCGGAGCAGTACTTC.

This clone was detected only a few times. This rearrangement joins TRBV7-2 to TRBJ2-1; 8 bases agree with TRBD2. CDR1 SGHTA and CDR2 FQGNSA come from the germline V gene. The CDR3 loop spans 15 amino acids. With 2 bases clipped from V and 10 bases from J, the junction kept 10 bases outside the gene matches. CDR3 bases: TGTGCCAGCAGCTTAAATCGAGCGGGAGCCGGAGAGCAGTTCTTC. As protein: CASSLNRAGAGEQFF.

The rearrangement uses TRBV2 and TRBJ2-5; 7 nucleotides agree with TRBD2. Per the germline V gene, CDR1 is SNHLY and CDR2 is FYNNEI. The V segment lost 6 bases and the J segment 1 base; nucleotides outside the gene matches: 11. This CDR3 has 16 amino acids. The CDR3 bases are TGTGCCAGCAGGGTCGCCGGTAGCGGGTCCCAAGAGACCCAGTACTTC. Its translation: CASRVAGSGSQETQYF.